The sample holds a few counts of the clone carrying this TCR beta chain. The antigen remains undetermined. Prepared libraries of TCR beta cDNA carried unique molecular identifiers. TCRdb re-derived calls from the PCR reads in MiXCR, one entry per CDR3 protein. The table lists 700,000 to 800,000 distinct CDR3 sequences, approximately 30% of them singletons. This record belongs to a study of post-analysis software for immune sequencing data. Overall study: Relapsing-remitting, secondary progressive and progressive-relapsing forms made up the multiple sclerosis disease courses. Findings of the study overall: Batch-matched samples strongly co-clustered by F measure. There was significantly lower normalized Chao1 diversity in multiple sclerosis patients than in controls. Four or five TRBV segments (TRBV5-6, TRBV5-1 and TRBV20-1 among them) occurred more frequently in patients than in controls.

Germline lookup yields CDR1 SEHNR and CDR2 FQNEAQ (reference sequence). V lost 5 bases and J lost 3, with 9 bases in between. The CDR3 has 13 residues. The chain employs TRBV7-9 and TRBJ2-3, with D unclear. The sequence derives from a girl aged 10-17 years with multiple sclerosis. Sequencing was performed on blood. CDR3 in amino acids: CASSPRQTDTQYF. Written as DNA, the CDR3 is TGTGCCAGCAGCCCTCGACAAACAGATACGCAGTATTTT.